Below, 8 T cell receptor beta chains from the same sample are listed, as sequenced in a study of T cells in Graves' hyperthyroidism and ophthalmopathy. The source material, RNA transcripts, was used to amplify TCR beta CDR3 regions. RT-PCR in the first round (using the HTBI primer set) targeted the TCR CDR3. TCRdb re-analysed the multiplex PCR reads in MiXCR, keeping a single row per CDR3 protein. The data show about 560,000 distinct CDR3 sequences, around 15% seen once. Sequenced sample: blood. Receptors were obtained from a middle-aged woman with Graves' hyperthyroidism.

This clonotype has at least ten counts. The chain couples TRBV28 to TRBJ1-1; no clear D gene. This CDR3 is 16 amino acids long. Trimming took off 6 bases at V and 3 bases at J, with 20 bases between the two ends. Germline values: CDR1 MDHEN, CDR2 SYDVKM. The CDR3 sequence is CASRPTQSRGYTEAFF. Written as DNA, the CDR3 is TGTGCCAGCAGGCCGACGCAGTCCCGCGGGTACACTGAAGCTTTCTTT.

This clonotype was detected ten times or more. The rearrangement links TRBV28 to TRBJ2-3; 7 bases agree with TRBD2. CDR1 and CDR2 (germline): MDHEN, SYDVKM. The CDR3 sequence is 16 residues long. The V gene end was trimmed by 3 bases and the J gene end by 0 bases; junction bases not matched to a gene: 6. The CDR3 loop is CASSFEGGASTDTQYF. The DNA of the CDR3 is TGTGCCAGCAGTTTTGAGGGAGGGGCTAGCACAGATACGCAGTATTTT.

This clonotype was observed at least ten times. The V gene is TRBV2, the J gene TRBJ2-3; no definite D call. The CDR3 covers 14 residues. Germline V gene sequence: CDR1 SNHLY, CDR2 FYNNEI. V was trimmed by 7 bases and J by 3 bases, leaving 14 bases between them. For the CDR3, the DNA is TGTGCCAGCATGAGCTATCTAACAACAGATACGCAGTATTTT. Translating it yields CASMSYLTTDTQYF.

This clonotype was recorded a few times. J is TRBJ2-4 and V is TRBV20-1; D gene uncertain. Germline CDR1 DFQATT, CDR2 SNEGSKA (reference sequence). The V gene lost 6 bases and the J gene lost 2 bases, with 17 bases spanning the gap. This CDR3 spans 15 amino acids. The CDR3 coding sequence is TGCAGTGCCAACTGGATACCCTCTTCCAAAAACATTCAGTACTTC. This gives the protein CSANWIPSSKNIQYF.

This clonotype came up many times. In DNA form, the CDR3 reads TGTGCCAGCAACGACCCTAGCGACGGCAATGAGCAGTTCTTC. Protein: CASNDPSDGNEQFF. The chain is built from TRBV2 and TRBJ2-1, with D perhaps matching TRBD2 (6 bases). Germline V gives CDR1 SNHLY, CDR2 FYNNEI. The CDR3 has 14 residues. V lost 7 bases and J 6 bases, leaving 16 bases between the germline ends.

This clonotype was observed at least ten times. The gene calls are TRBV18 and TRBJ2-7, with no clear D. From germline, CDR1 is KGHSH and CDR2 LQKENI. Trimming stripped 3 bases from V and 1 base from J, with 10 bases between. The CDR3 is 14 residues long. CDR3 residues: CASSPNTESYEQYF. In DNA, the CDR3 is TGTGCCAGCTCACCGAATACGGAATCCTACGAGCAGTACTTC.

Regarding this clonotype: A much larger clone sits a single nucleotide away, making a read error possible. The chain carries TRBV30 and TRBJ2-7, with 10 bases identical to TRBD2. Germline V lookup: CDR1 GTSNPN, CDR2 SVGIG (reference sequence). V lost 2 bases, J lost 4 bases, and 14 bases stayed unmatched. The CDR3 loop spans 17 amino acids. The CDR3 here is CAWSPPRVTSGKYEQYF. The CDR3 nucleotides are TGTGCCTGGAGTCCCCCCAGGGTCACTAGCGGGAAGTACGAGCAGTACTTC.

Concerning this clonotype itself: An end of the junction does not agree with germline; a read error may underlie this. The chain joins TRBV30 to TRBJ2-1; no clear D gene. The germline V gene encodes CDR1 GTSNPN and CDR2 SVGIG (reference sequence). The CDR3 is made up of 16 amino acids. The CDR3 protein is CARSVWRLPTYNEQFF. CDR3 in DNA: TGTGCCCGGAGTGTATGGCGGCTTCCGACCTACAATGAGCAGTTCTTC.